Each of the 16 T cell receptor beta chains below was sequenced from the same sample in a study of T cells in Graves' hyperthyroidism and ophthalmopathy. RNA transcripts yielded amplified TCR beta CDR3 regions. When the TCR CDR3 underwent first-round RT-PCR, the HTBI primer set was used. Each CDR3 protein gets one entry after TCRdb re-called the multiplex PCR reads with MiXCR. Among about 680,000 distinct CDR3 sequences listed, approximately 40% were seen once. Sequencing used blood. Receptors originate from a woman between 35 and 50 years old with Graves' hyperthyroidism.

This chain's CDR3 is CASSWTDSSGNTIYF. The CDR3 DNA reads as TGTGCCAGCAGCTGGACGGACAGCTCTGGAAACACCATATATTTT. This chain connects TRBV11-2 to TRBJ1-3, with TRBD1 as a possible D gene (6 bases). The V and J ends lost 4 bases and 0 bases respectively, with 10 bases between them. This CDR3 spans 15 amino acids. Germline V gene sequence: CDR1 SGHAT, CDR2 FQNNGV.

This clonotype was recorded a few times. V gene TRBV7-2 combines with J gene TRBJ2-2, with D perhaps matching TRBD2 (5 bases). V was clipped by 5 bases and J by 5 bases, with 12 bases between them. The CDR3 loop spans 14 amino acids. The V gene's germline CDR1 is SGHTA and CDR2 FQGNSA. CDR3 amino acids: CASSPWTETGELFF. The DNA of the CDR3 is TGTGCCAGCAGCCCCTGGACTGAGACCGGGGAGCTGTTTTTT.

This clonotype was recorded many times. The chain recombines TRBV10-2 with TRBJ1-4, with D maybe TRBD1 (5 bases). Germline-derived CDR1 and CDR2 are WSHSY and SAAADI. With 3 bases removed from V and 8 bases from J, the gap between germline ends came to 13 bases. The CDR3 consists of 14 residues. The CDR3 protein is CASSDHLQGEKLFF. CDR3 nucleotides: TGCGCCAGCAGTGATCATTTGCAGGGAGAAAAACTGTTTTTT.

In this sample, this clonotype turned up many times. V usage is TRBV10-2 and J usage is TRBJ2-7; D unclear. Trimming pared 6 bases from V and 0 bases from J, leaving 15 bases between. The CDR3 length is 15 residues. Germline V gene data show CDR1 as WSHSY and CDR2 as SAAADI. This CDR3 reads CASREQADPSYEQYF. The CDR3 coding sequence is TGCGCCAGCAGGGAGCAGGCGGATCCCTCCTACGAGCAGTACTTC.

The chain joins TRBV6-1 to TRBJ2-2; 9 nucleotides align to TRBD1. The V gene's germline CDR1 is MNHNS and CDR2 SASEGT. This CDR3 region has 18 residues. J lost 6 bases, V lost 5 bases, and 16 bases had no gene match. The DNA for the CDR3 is TGTGCCAGCAGTATTCTCACAGGGGGCGAGTTCAGATCCGGGGAGCTGTTTTTT. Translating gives CASSILTGGEFRSGELFF.

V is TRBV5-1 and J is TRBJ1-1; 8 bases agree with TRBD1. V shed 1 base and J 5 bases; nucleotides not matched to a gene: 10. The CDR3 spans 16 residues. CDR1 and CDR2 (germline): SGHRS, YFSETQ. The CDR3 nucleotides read TGCGCCAGCAGCTTGTCCCCAGGGGGCTTGAGTACTGAAGCTTTCTTT. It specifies CASSLSPGGLSTEAFF. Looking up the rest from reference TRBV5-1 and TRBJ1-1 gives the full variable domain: KAGVTQTPRYLIKTRGQQVTLSCSPISGHRSVSWYQQTPGQGLQFLFEYFSETQRNKGNFPGRFSGRQFSNSRSEMNVSTLELGDSALYLCASSLSPGGLSTEAFFGQGTRLTVV.

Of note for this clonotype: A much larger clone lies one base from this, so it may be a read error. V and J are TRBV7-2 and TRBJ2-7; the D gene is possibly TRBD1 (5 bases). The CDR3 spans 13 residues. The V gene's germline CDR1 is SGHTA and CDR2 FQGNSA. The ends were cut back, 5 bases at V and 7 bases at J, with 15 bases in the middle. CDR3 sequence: CASSDRFRNEQYF. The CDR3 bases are TGTGCCAGCAGCGACAGATTTCGGAATGAGCAGTACTTC.

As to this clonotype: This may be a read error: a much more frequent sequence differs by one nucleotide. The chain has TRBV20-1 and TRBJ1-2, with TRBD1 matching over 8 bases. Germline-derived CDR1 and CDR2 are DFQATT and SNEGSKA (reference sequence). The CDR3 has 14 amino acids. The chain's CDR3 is CSAPQGAANYGHTF. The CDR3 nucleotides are TGCAGTGCTCCCCAGGGGGCCGCTAACTATGGCCACACCTTC.

CDR3 in amino acids: CASSPPGQGADYGYTF. CDR3 coding DNA: TGTGCCAGCAGCCCTCCGGGACAGGGGGCTGACTATGGCTACACCTTC. The chain couples TRBV11-3 to TRBJ1-2; 12 positions match TRBD1. J lost 3 bases, V lost 5 bases, and 7 bases had no gene match. This CDR3 has 16 amino acids. Germline V gene lookup returns CDR1 SGHNT and CDR2 YENEEA.

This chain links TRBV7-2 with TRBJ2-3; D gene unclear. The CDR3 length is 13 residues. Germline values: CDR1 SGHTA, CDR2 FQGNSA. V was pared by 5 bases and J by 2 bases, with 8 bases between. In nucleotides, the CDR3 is TGTGCCAGCAGCCAGGACCTCACAGATACGCAGTATTTT. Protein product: CASSQDLTDTQYF.

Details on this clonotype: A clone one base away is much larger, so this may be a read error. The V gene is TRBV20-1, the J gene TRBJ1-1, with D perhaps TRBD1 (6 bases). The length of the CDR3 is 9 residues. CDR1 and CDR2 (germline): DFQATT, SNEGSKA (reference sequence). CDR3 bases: TGCAGTGCTAATCGACAGGCGCACTTT. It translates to CSANRQAHF.

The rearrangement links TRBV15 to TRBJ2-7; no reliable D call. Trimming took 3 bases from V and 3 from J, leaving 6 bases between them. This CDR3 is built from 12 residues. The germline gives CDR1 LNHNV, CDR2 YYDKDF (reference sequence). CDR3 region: CATSRADYEQYF. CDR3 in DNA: TGTGCCACCAGCAGGGCCGACTACGAGCAGTACTTC.

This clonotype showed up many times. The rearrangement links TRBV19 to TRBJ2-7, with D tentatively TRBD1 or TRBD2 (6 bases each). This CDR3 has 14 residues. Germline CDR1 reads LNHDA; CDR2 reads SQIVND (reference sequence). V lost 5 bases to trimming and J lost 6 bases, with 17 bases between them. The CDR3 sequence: CASSRWGATLEQYF. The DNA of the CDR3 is TGTGCCAGTAGTCGGTGGGGGGCGACCCTCGAGCAGTACTTC.

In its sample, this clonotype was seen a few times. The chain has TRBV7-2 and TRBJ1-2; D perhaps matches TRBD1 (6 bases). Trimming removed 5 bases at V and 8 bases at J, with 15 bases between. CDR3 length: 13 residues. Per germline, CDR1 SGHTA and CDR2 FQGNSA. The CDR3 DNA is TGTGCCAGCAGCCTAAGACAGGTGGGGGGCTACACCTTC. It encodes CASSLRQVGGYTF.

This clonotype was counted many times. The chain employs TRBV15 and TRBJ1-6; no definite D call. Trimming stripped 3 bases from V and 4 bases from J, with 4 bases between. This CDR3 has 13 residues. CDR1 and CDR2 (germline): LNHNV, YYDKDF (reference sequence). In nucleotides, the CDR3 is TGTGCCACCAGCAGGGGATATAATTCACCCCTCCACTTT. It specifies CATSRGYNSPLHF.

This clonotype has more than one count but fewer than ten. This chain's CDR3 is CASSYIPWRAPSYEQYF. Here the CDR3 DNA reads TGTGCCAGCAGTTACATCCCATGGCGGGCCCCCTCCTACGAGCAGTACTTC. This sequence joins TRBV6-5 and TRBJ2-7, with D possibly being TRBD2 (5 bases). The germline V and J ends were trimmed by 2 bases and 0 bases, with 17 bases remaining between them. The CDR3 is made up of 17 amino acids. Looked up from germline, CDR1 is MNHEY and CDR2 is SVGAGI.